This T cell receptor (beta chain) originates from a study of blood T cell repertoires in COVID-19. This CDR3 is 12 amino acids long. V was trimmed by 0 bases and J by 5 bases, leaving 5 bases between them. Germline loops: CDR1 SGHNT, CDR2 YYREEE (reference sequence). In Seattle, patients joined the study during active infection and were tracked longitudinally. Repertoires were generated with immunoSEQ multiplex PCR, while TCRdb's copy carries only in-frame clones and drops some. The sample has 200,000 or so clones, more than 70% seen once. The rearrangement joins TRBV5-4 to TRBJ2-5; no reliable D call. The source material was peripheral blood. This receptor was obtained from a person aged 65-85 years with COVID-19, enrolled during active disease. The DNA of the CDR3 is TGTGCCAGCAGCTTGGATCAGGAGACCCAGTACTTC. This codes for CASSLDQETQYF.